This TCR beta chain is drawn from a study of T cells after yellow fever vaccination. Overall study findings and caveats: Researchers report a weaker secondary response that nonetheless peaked faster, day 5 versus 15. The presence of abundant clonotypes contaminating from the bulk population was possible in FACS-sorted repertoires.

About this clonotype: What it binds is not known.

This CDR3 is built from 15 residues. J gave up 5 bases and V 0 bases, and 4 bases lay outside the gene matches. CDR1 is ENHRY, CDR2 SYGVKD, per germline. TCRdb processed the 5' RACE reads anew with MiXCR; each CDR3 protein has one entry. The repertoire holds some 600,000 distinct CDR3 sequences, with around 17% as singletons. The source was PBMCs, collected 4 to 5 days after the first yellow fever vaccination. This chain uses TRBV10-3 with TRBJ1-1, with 9 bases fitting TRBD1. This clonotype was obtained from a man younger than 35 who received the YFV17D yellow fever vaccine. CDR3 protein: CAISESRTGATEAFF. DNA for the CDR3: TGTGCCATCAGTGAGTCCCGGACAGGGGCTACTGAAGCTTTCTTT.